This T cell receptor beta chain was recovered during a study of CXCR3-negative and CXCR3-positive naive CD8 T cells. The wider study: The total count of TRB reads reached approximately 150 million, and each library contributed about 1.5 +/- 0.3 million. Regarding the study as a whole: Naive subsets had comparable surface CD5, so TRB CDR3 properties gauged TCR strength. Naive cells with CXCR3 showed TRB CDR3s that were more hydrophobic than those in CXCR3-negative naive cells.

The method, 5' RACE with UMI labels, was used to prepare the TRB cDNA libraries. TCRdb re-called the 5' RACE reads and gives one entry per CDR3 protein, without DNA. The repertoire table contains fewer than 95,000 distinct CDR3 sequences. Comment on this clonotype: No antigen is known for it.

Germline assignment: CDR1 SEHNR and CDR2 FQNEAQ (reference sequence). This CDR3 is built from 18 residues. By phenotype, naive CD8+ T cells were CD45RO-CCR7+CD27+CD95-. The source of this sequence is a human donor in good health. Some clones in this sample may be carry-over from other donors' samples. The genes are TRBV7-9 and TRBJ2-1; absent DNA, TCRdb's TRBD1 call cannot be checked. Sequenced: naive CXCR3- CD8+ T cells from blood. The subset denotes: CD45RO-CCR7+CD27+CD95- naive CD8+ T cells lacking CXCR3 (TNR3-). The CDR3 sequence is CASSHPLDGGVTYNEQFF. The variable domain in full, completed from reference TRBV7-9 and TRBJ2-1, reads DTGVSQNPRHKITKRGQNVTFRCDPISEHNRLYWYRQTLGQGPEFLTYFQNEAQLEKSRLLSDRFSAERPKGSFSTLEIQRTEQGDSAMYLCASSHPLDGGVTYNEQFFGPGTRLTVL.